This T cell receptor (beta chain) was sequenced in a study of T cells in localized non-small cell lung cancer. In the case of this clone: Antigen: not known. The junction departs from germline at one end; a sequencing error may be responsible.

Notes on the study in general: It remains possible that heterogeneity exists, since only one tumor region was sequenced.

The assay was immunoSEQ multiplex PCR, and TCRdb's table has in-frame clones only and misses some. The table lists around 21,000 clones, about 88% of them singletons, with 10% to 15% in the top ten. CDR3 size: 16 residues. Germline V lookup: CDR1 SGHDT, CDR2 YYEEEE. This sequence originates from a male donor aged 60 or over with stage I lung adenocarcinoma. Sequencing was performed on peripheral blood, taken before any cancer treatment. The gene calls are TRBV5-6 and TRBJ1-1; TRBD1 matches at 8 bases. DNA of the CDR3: TGTGCCAGCAGCTTGTATTCAGGGGGCATGAACACTGAAGTTTTCTTT. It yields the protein CASSLYSGGMNTEVFF.